The next 3 T cell receptor beta chains were all read from a single sample in a study of T-cell reconstitution after alpha-beta-depleted transplantation in children. A TCRbeta library incorporating unique molecular identifiers was prepared. TCRdb fed the PCR reads into MiXCR, producing one record per CDR3 protein. The profile shows some 290,000 distinct CDR3 sequences, 9.9% of them singletons. Sequenced here: PBMCs from the stem cell graft donor, sampled from the stem cell graft. Receptors were obtained from a human donor who donated a stem cell graft to a child with SCID.

In its sample, this clonotype was seen many times. The chain joins TRBV20-1 to TRBJ2-1; D call uncertain. This CDR3 comprises 11 residues. Trimming removed 7 bases at V and 7 bases at J, with 11 bases between. Germline CDR1 is DFQATT and CDR2 is SNEGSKA (reference sequence). CDR3 sequence: CSVPYGNEQFF. Written as DNA, the CDR3 is TGCAGTGTCCCATACGGAAATGAGCAGTTCTTC.

The chain uses TRBV20-1 and TRBJ1-5; D remains ambiguous. Between the trimmed V and J ends, which lost 6 bases and 1 base, there was a span of 7 bases. The CDR3 runs to 12 residues. Germline V CDR1 and CDR2: DFQATT, SNEGSKA (reference sequence). The CDR3 DNA is TGCAGTGCGAGGAGGAGCAATCAGCCCCAGCATTTT. It is translated as CSARRSNQPQHF.

The gene calls are TRBV20-1 and TRBJ2-5, with 7 bases identical to TRBD1. Germline-derived CDR1 and CDR2 are DFQATT and SNEGSKA (reference sequence). The CDR3 length is 12 residues. V lost 3 bases to trimming and J lost 5 bases; unmatched junction nucleotides: 3. The CDR3 loop reads CSARGRGETQYF. For the CDR3, the DNA is TGCAGTGCTAGGGGCAGGGGGGAGACCCAGTACTTC.